This TCR beta chain originates from a study of T cell changes during pregnancy in multiple sclerosis. Clones were sequenced by immunoSEQ multiplex PCR, and TCRdb holds only the in-frame ones, with some missing. This sample has approximately 30,000 clones, with 90% found just once. The ends were cut back, 4 bases at V and 0 bases at J, with 4 bases in the middle. The germline V gene encodes CDR1 MNHEY and CDR2 SMNVEV (reference sequence). This CDR3 region has 14 residues. This chain connects TRBV27 to TRBJ2-6; no reliable D call. The material sequenced was CD8+ T cells from peripheral blood mononuclear cells, taken before pregnancy. This TCR was sampled from a female donor with multiple sclerosis, enrolled in a pregnancy study. The CDR3 is CASSSLSGANVLTF. The CDR3 DNA sequence: TGTGCCAGCAGTTCTCTCTCTGGGGCCAACGTCCTGACTTTC.